This record concerns one T cell receptor (beta chain) sequence. Its specificity is unknown. The record originates from a study of PD-1 blockade in classical Hodgkin lymphoma. About the research overall: Intravenous infusions of nivolumab 3 mg/kg reached patients every 2 weeks.

The repertoire was sequenced with immunoSEQ multiplex PCR; TCRdb's copy has only in-frame clones and lacks some. The sample shows roughly 140,000 clones, nearly 80% of them seen only once. Overall study results and limits: Reasons behind the repertoire differences stay unclear, perhaps disease activity or earlier therapy. Reported baseline diversity: healthy donors highest, relapsed/refractory patients lowest. In CD4+ cells, TCR diversity went up significantly by C4D1, but in CD8+ cells it did not.

V gave up 0 bases and J gave up 6 bases; unmatched junction bases: 4. Germline V gene data show CDR1 as LGHNA and CDR2 as YNFKEQ. The CDR3 extends over 16 amino acids. Every one of the patients relapsed after autologous stem cell transplantation (brentuximab vedotin exposure was variable). Sequenced material: peripheral blood mononuclear cells (PBMCs), taken before the second cycle of nivolumab. This TCR was recovered from a human donor with classical Hodgkin lymphoma. The chain has TRBV4-2 and TRBJ1-4; 10 positions match TRBD1. The CDR3 protein is CASSQDRGQGDEKLFF. The CDR3 coding sequence is TGTGCCAGCAGCCAAGATAGAGGACAGGGGGATGAAAAACTGTTTTTT.